This is a list of T cell receptor beta chains from one sample in a study of cytomegalovirus exposure and HLA in healthy donors. TCRdb keeps only in-frame clones here, not all; method: immunoSEQ multiplex PCR. The sample records about 130,000 clones, 76% being singletons. Sequenced: PBMCs. The source is a man aged 35-49 years in good health and CMV-seronegative. The CDR3 runs from the conserved cysteine through the conserved F or W. Fields, in order: CDR3 protein, CDR3 length, clone size, V gene, J gene, D gene. D genes are given only for firm matches. Clone size is given for some rows only: seen once, a few or many times, or a class if the clone is expanded.

cdr3_aa: CASSQGVGAHEQYF
cdr3_length: 14
clone_size: .
v_call: TRBV4-3
j_call: TRBJ2-7
d_call: .

cdr3_aa: CASSQDRSRANVLTF
cdr3_length: 15
clone_size: .
v_call: TRBV4-2
j_call: TRBJ2-6
d_call: .

cdr3_aa: CASIRHPNTGELFF
cdr3_length: 14
clone_size: .
v_call: TRBV2
j_call: TRBJ2-2
d_call: .

cdr3_aa: CASSLYDRGLNTGELFF
cdr3_length: 17
clone_size: .
v_call: TRBV19
j_call: TRBJ2-2
d_call: TRBD1

cdr3_aa: CASGEPEAFF
cdr3_length: 10
clone_size: .
v_call: TRBV6-5
j_call: TRBJ1-1
d_call: .

cdr3_aa: CAIRETESSGNTIYF
cdr3_length: 15
clone_size: .
v_call: TRBV10-3
j_call: TRBJ1-3
d_call: .

cdr3_aa: CASSGGLAGGGTGELFF
cdr3_length: 17
clone_size: once
v_call: TRBV5-1
j_call: TRBJ2-2
d_call: TRBD2

cdr3_aa: CASRDGTALYNEQFF
cdr3_length: 15
clone_size: .
v_call: TRBV6-5
j_call: TRBJ2-1
d_call: TRBD1

cdr3_aa: CASRKDRMGLLAGGETQYF
cdr3_length: 19
clone_size: .
v_call: TRBV7-9
j_call: TRBJ2-5
d_call: .

cdr3_aa: CASSLGDSLNLYEQYF
cdr3_length: 16
clone_size: .
v_call: TRBV5-6
j_call: TRBJ2-7
d_call: .

cdr3_aa: CASRNTGENSPLHF
cdr3_length: 14
clone_size: .
v_call: TRBV6-5
j_call: TRBJ1-6
d_call: TRBD1

cdr3_aa: CASSPGTGYYNEQFF
cdr3_length: 15
clone_size: once
v_call: TRBV18
j_call: TRBJ2-1
d_call: TRBD1

cdr3_aa: CASSPRQGSQPQHF
cdr3_length: 14
clone_size: once
v_call: TRBV7-2
j_call: TRBJ1-5
d_call: TRBD1

cdr3_aa: CASSPGQSSYEQYF
cdr3_length: 14
clone_size: .
v_call: TRBV18
j_call: TRBJ2-7
d_call: .

cdr3_aa: CASSTGQGPYEQYF
cdr3_length: 14
clone_size: once
v_call: TRBV6-5
j_call: TRBJ2-7
d_call: TRBD1

cdr3_aa: CASSSPYNEQFF
cdr3_length: 12
clone_size: few
v_call: TRBV5-8
j_call: TRBJ2-1
d_call: .

cdr3_aa: CATSRAGGAPSTDTQYF
cdr3_length: 17
clone_size: .
v_call: TRBV15
j_call: TRBJ2-3
d_call: TRBD2

cdr3_aa: CASSFLGSTGELFF
cdr3_length: 14
clone_size: .
v_call: TRBV7-9
j_call: TRBJ2-2
d_call: .

cdr3_aa: CASSAPGTSQETQYF
cdr3_length: 15
clone_size: .
v_call: TRBV9
j_call: TRBJ2-5
d_call: .

cdr3_aa: CSALREVTQYF
cdr3_length: 11
clone_size: .
v_call: TRBV20-1
j_call: TRBJ2-5
d_call: TRBD2

cdr3_aa: CASSNPGQPILNYEQYF
cdr3_length: 17
clone_size: .
v_call: TRBV2
j_call: TRBJ2-7
d_call: TRBD1

cdr3_aa: CASSAAAGQGSYEQYF
cdr3_length: 16
clone_size: .
v_call: TRBV7-6
j_call: TRBJ2-7
d_call: TRBD1

cdr3_aa: CASSLLRASASTDTQYF
cdr3_length: 17
clone_size: .
v_call: TRBV11-1
j_call: TRBJ2-3
d_call: .

cdr3_aa: CASSLEVTSHEQYF
cdr3_length: 14
clone_size: .
v_call: TRBV28
j_call: TRBJ2-7
d_call: .

cdr3_aa: CASSHDTGQPQHF
cdr3_length: 13
clone_size: .
v_call: TRBV6-5
j_call: TRBJ1-5
d_call: .

cdr3_aa: CASVAPGVVGELFF
cdr3_length: 14
clone_size: .
v_call: TRBV6-6
j_call: TRBJ2-2
d_call: .

cdr3_aa: CASRSISGYYGYTF
cdr3_length: 14
clone_size: .
v_call: TRBV6-1
j_call: TRBJ1-2
d_call: .

cdr3_aa: CASSLSPGQVSANYGYTF
cdr3_length: 18
clone_size: few
v_call: TRBV27
j_call: TRBJ1-2
d_call: TRBD1

cdr3_aa: CASSSRTEAFF
cdr3_length: 11
clone_size: few
v_call: TRBV7-3
j_call: TRBJ1-1
d_call: .

cdr3_aa: CASSQTGTTEAFF
cdr3_length: 13
clone_size: .
v_call: TRBV11-2
j_call: TRBJ1-1
d_call: .

cdr3_aa: CATGTSGRGEQFF
cdr3_length: 13
clone_size: .
v_call: TRBV15
j_call: TRBJ2-1
d_call: TRBD2

cdr3_aa: CASSPPGVNEKLFF
cdr3_length: 14
clone_size: .
v_call: TRBV11-2
j_call: TRBJ1-4
d_call: .

cdr3_aa: CASSEARGGEATNEKLFF
cdr3_length: 18
clone_size: .
v_call: TRBV6-1
j_call: TRBJ1-4
d_call: .

cdr3_aa: CASSAPIEPVEAFF
cdr3_length: 14
clone_size: .
v_call: TRBV7-9
j_call: TRBJ1-1
d_call: .

cdr3_aa: CASSLGDRPYQETQYF
cdr3_length: 16
clone_size: .
v_call: TRBV5-1
j_call: TRBJ2-5
d_call: TRBD1

cdr3_aa: CASSFGVSEAFF
cdr3_length: 12
clone_size: .
v_call: TRBV7-9
j_call: TRBJ1-1
d_call: .

cdr3_aa: CASSYSYGFSYEQYF
cdr3_length: 15
clone_size: few
v_call: TRBV6-5
j_call: TRBJ2-7
d_call: .

cdr3_aa: CASSEGVEQYF
cdr3_length: 11
clone_size: .
v_call: TRBV7-2
j_call: TRBJ2-7
d_call: .

cdr3_aa: CASSRGQGDPYEQYF
cdr3_length: 15
clone_size: .
v_call: TRBV7-7
j_call: TRBJ2-7
d_call: TRBD1

cdr3_aa: CASSFAGGDSEQYF
cdr3_length: 14
clone_size: few
v_call: TRBV11-1
j_call: TRBJ2-7
d_call: TRBD1

cdr3_aa: CASSLRTTWEHNSPLHF
cdr3_length: 17
clone_size: .
v_call: TRBV7-9
j_call: TRBJ1-6
d_call: .

cdr3_aa: CASSPGTVGGNTIYF
cdr3_length: 15
clone_size: .
v_call: TRBV2
j_call: TRBJ1-3
d_call: TRBD1

cdr3_aa: CSVGGRTNTEAFF
cdr3_length: 13
clone_size: .
v_call: TRBV29-1
j_call: TRBJ1-1
d_call: .

cdr3_aa: CASREEVQYF
cdr3_length: 10
clone_size: .
v_call: TRBV5-1
j_call: TRBJ2-5
d_call: .

cdr3_aa: CASSDSGGGADTQYF
cdr3_length: 15
clone_size: medium-sized
v_call: TRBV6-4
j_call: TRBJ2-3
d_call: TRBD2